This T cell receptor (beta chain) was captured in a study of blood T cells in healthy people across ages. Study in general: Template switching recovered approximately one barcoded beta molecule for every two T cells.

A second about 7 to 12 cycle PCR used barcoded and J-beta primers. All samples yielded 2.5 million or more CDR3-containing paired-end reads. TCRdb re-called the 5' RACE reads through MiXCR, storing one row per CDR3 protein. The data show approximately 600,000 distinct CDR3 sequences, approximately 50% seen once. At least 6 micrograms of total RNA were extracted per sample. This CDR3 has 14 residues. Germline V lookup: CDR1 MGHRA, CDR2 YSYEKL. The J segment lost 3 bases and the V segment lost 1 base, leaving 3 bases of the junction unmatched. This clonotype occurred a few times. The sequence was collected from a man in his fifties or sixties in good health. The chain recombines TRBV4-1 with TRBJ2-7; 7 bases fit TRBD2. The sample consisted of blood. CDR3 sequence reads: CASSQVGGGYEQYF. Here the CDR3 DNA reads TGCGCCAGCAGCCAAGTGGGGGGGGGCTACGAGCAGTACTTC.